A single sample is the source of the 15 T cell receptor beta chains below, sequenced in a study of molecular identifiers for immune sequencing clone quantification. A single record per CDR3 protein comes from TCRdb applying MiXCR to the PCR reads. The data show 80,000 to 100,000 distinct CDR3 sequences, roughly 24% seen once. What was sequenced was naive CD8+ T cells from blood, with Jurkat cell RNA spiked in. Subset here: FACS-sorted CD8+CD4-CCR7+CD45RA+ naive T cells. The receptor source for this set is a human donor in good health. Some libraries in this study had Jurkat cell RNA spiked in.

This clonotype has just a few counts. It may be a read error: a sequence one base away is much more abundant. The chain links TRBV5-1 to TRBJ1-1, with a possible D match to TRBD1 (5 bases). The CDR3 sequence is 16 residues long. Germline-derived CDR1 and CDR2 are SGHRS and YFSETQ. Trimming pared 3 bases from V and 4 bases from J, leaving 19 bases between. The CDR3 sequence is CASSYGAGKVSTEAFF. Written as DNA, the CDR3 is TGCGCCAGCAGCTACGGGGCAGGGAAGGTATCCACTGAAGCTTTCTTT.

There are many counts of this clonotype. J is TRBJ2-3 and V is TRBV5-6, with D unresolved. The germline V gene has CDR1 SGHDT and CDR2 YYEEEE. The CDR3 runs 11 residues. The V and J ends lost 4 bases and 2 bases respectively, with 2 bases between them. CDR3 loop: CASSVTDTQYF. CDR3 in DNA: TGTGCCAGCAGCGTCACAGATACGCAGTATTTT.

This clonotype was seen at least ten times. The chain is built from TRBV19 and TRBJ1-2; D not resolved. With 5 bases removed from V and 3 bases from J, the gap between germline ends came to 10 bases. Per germline, CDR1 LNHDA and CDR2 SQIVND (reference sequence). The CDR3 contains 13 residues. Here the CDR3 reads CASSPSGHYGYTF. CDR3 nucleotides: TGTGCCAGTAGTCCATCCGGACACTATGGCTACACCTTC.

In its sample, this clonotype was seen many times. The genes are TRBV19 and TRBJ2-3; 9 nucleotides align to TRBD2. V lost 6 bases and J lost 5; bases outside the gene matches: 6. CDR1 and CDR2 from the germline V gene are LNHDA and SQIVND (reference sequence). The CDR3 spans 14 residues. CDR3 protein: CASRRLADRDTQYF. CDR3 DNA sequence: TGTGCCAGTAGGCGACTAGCGGATAGAGATACGCAGTATTTT.

In its sample, this clonotype was seen many times. The chain uses TRBV9 and TRBJ2-7; TRBD1 agrees at 12 bases. Per the germline V gene, CDR1 is SGDLS and CDR2 is YYNGEE. The length of the CDR3 is 15 residues. V was clipped by 3 bases and J by 7 bases; unmatched bases: 8. Here the CDR3 DNA reads TGTGCCAGCAGCGGTCCGGGACAGGGGGCCAAAGAGCAGTACTTC. Protein product: CASSGPGQGAKEQYF.

This clonotype was found many times. The chain uses TRBV12-5 and TRBJ2-3; 8 bases are a match to TRBD2. In germline, CDR1 is LGHNT, CDR2 FRNRAP. CDR3 length: 16 residues. The trim removed 7 bases at V and 4 bases at J, leaving 13 bases unmatched. As DNA, the CDR3 is TGTGCTAGTGCCGACGGCCCGCGGGGGGCAGCAGATACGCAGTATTTT. Its protein product is CASADGPRGAADTQYF.

The CDR3 spells CASTDRVFLEAFF. The CDR3 bases are TGTGCCTCGACCGACAGGGTATTTCTTGAAGCTTTCTTT. The genes are TRBV10-3 and TRBJ1-1; 7 bases align to TRBD1. The CDR3 is 13 amino acids. Per germline, CDR1 ENHRY and CDR2 SYGVKD. With 11 bases clipped from V and 7 bases from J, the junction kept 13 bases outside the gene matches.

This clonotype was observed at least ten times. This sequence joins TRBV11-2 and TRBJ2-5; D remains unclear. CDR1 is SGHAT, CDR2 FQNNGV, per germline. This CDR3 has 11 residues. The V and J ends lost 2 bases and 5 bases respectively, with 3 bases between them. CDR3: CASSLTETQYF. The CDR3 DNA sequence: TGTGCCAGCAGCTTAACTGAGACCCAGTACTTC.

This clonotype was recorded a few times. The chain joins TRBV20-1 to TRBJ1-1, with a weak D call TRBD1 (5 bases). The CDR3 length is 13 residues. V lost 3 bases to trimming and J lost 1 base, with 9 bases between them. Germline values: CDR1 DFQATT, CDR2 SNEGSKA (reference sequence). The chain's CDR3 is CSARGTGNTEAFF. In DNA form, the CDR3 reads TGCAGTGCTAGGGGAACAGGGAACACTGAAGCTTTCTTT.

As concerns this clonotype: A much bigger clone sits one base away, suggesting this may be a read error. V and J are TRBV6-5 and TRBJ1-2; the D gene is possibly TRBD1 (6 bases). This CDR3 has 15 amino acids. Germline CDR1 MNHEY, CDR2 SVGAGI. The V and J ends lost 2 bases and 3 bases respectively, with 13 bases between them. The CDR3 is CASSYEDSSYYGYTF. Here the CDR3 DNA reads TGTGCCAGCAGTTACGAGGACAGTAGCTACTATGGCTACACCTTC.

This clonotype was recorded many times. This chain links TRBV18 with TRBJ2-7, with 9 positions matching TRBD1. The CDR3 contains 14 residues. Unmatched junction bases numbered 2, after V lost 0 bases and J lost 5 bases. Germline lookup yields CDR1 KGHSH and CDR2 LQKENI. In DNA, the CDR3 is TGTGCCAGCTCACCACCTGGACAGGGGAACGAGCAGTACTTC. This encodes CASSPPGQGNEQYF.

This clonotype has a count of ten or more. The chain has TRBV5-5 and TRBJ1-1; TRBD1 might be the D (5 bases). The V end was cut by 0 bases, the J end by 5 bases, with 11 bases between. The CDR3 loop spans 14 amino acids. Germline V gives CDR1 SGHKS, CDR2 YYEKEE (reference sequence). Here the CDR3 reads CASSLAGQSTEAFF. DNA for the CDR3: TGTGCCAGCAGCTTGGCAGGGCAGAGTACTGAAGCTTTCTTT.

This clonotype was observed at least ten times. The V gene is TRBV5-4, the J gene TRBJ2-7; TRBD2 matches 13 bases. Germline-derived CDR1 and CDR2 are SGHNT and YYREEE (reference sequence). J lost 5 bases, V lost 4 bases, and 3 bases had no gene match. The CDR3 length is 14 residues. The CDR3 loop is CASSSGLAGDEQYF. The CDR3 DNA is TGTGCCAGCAGCAGTGGACTAGCGGGAGACGAGCAGTACTTC.

A remark on this clonotype: Compared with germline, one end of the junction differs, possibly owing to a read error. The gene calls are TRBV20-1 and TRBJ2-3, with 8 bases identical to TRBD2. The CDR3 is 15 residues long. Germline CDR1 reads DFQATT; CDR2 reads SNEGSKA (reference sequence). The CDR3 DNA follows: TGCAGTGCCCCCCGGCGGGGGGCTAACACAAATACGCAGTATTTT. Protein sequence: CSAPRRGANTNTQYF.

A word on this clonotype: A single base separates this from a much larger clone, so it may be a read error. The chain recombines TRBV6-5 with TRBJ2-2; 10 bases are shared with TRBD2. The CDR3 runs to 15 residues. Per the germline V gene, CDR1 is MNHEY and CDR2 is SVGAGI. CDR3 nucleotide sequence: TGTGCCAGCAGCCGGACTAGCGGTAACACCGGGGAGCCGTTTTTT. Translating gives CASSRTSGNTGEPFF.